This T cell receptor beta chain was captured in a study of siplizumab effects on memory and regulatory T cells. Assays captured around 92,000 TCR templates per sample. Clones were read by immunoSEQ multiplex PCR, and TCRdb kept only the in-frame ones, dropping some. Here the sample spans 100,000 or so clones, 91% being singletons. The study, taken as a whole, reports: Unstimulated naive T cells seemed to show more diversity than memory cells did, and they also seemed to be among the major contributors to the alloresponse. Just a small share of alloreactive clones was traced back to unstimulated subsets.

With regard to this clone: The antigen is undetermined.

The sequence was collected from a human donor in good health. Some clones in this sample may be carry-over from other donors' samples. The specimen sequenced was CD4+ T cells sorted from blood.

This CDR3 reads CASSKGQGVGKLFF. Written as DNA, the CDR3 is TGTGCCAGCAGCAAGGGACAGGGAGTTGGGAAACTGTTTTTT. The V call is TRBV7-9, the J call TRBJ1-4; 9 positions match TRBD1. The germline CDR1 and CDR2 sequences are SEHNR and FQNEAQ (reference sequence). The CDR3 runs to 14 residues. The V gene end was trimmed by 5 bases and the J gene end by 11 bases; junction bases not matched to a gene: 9.